This T cell receptor beta chain was captured by sequencing in a study of cytomegalovirus exposure and HLA in healthy donors. Regarding the study as a whole: A later analysis associated 15,000 or so TCR beta sequences with HLA alleles at a 0.05 false discovery rate. Earlier results showed most TCR beta V segments being productive about 90% or about 30% of the time.

PCR involved 60 Vbeta and 13 Jbeta primers. Methods used by the authors: A follow-up analysis tallied 86 million or so unique TCR beta chains, roughly 10 million shared. This table comes from immunoSEQ multiplex PCR, and its TCRdb copy is limited to in-frame clones, with some not included. V, J and clone size are taken as reported in that table, and D and trimming were inferred from the DNA itself. The data contain about 130,000 clones, around 85% of them seen just once; the ten biggest clones take up 3.5% to 4.5%. Concerning this clone: Antigen: not known. At the DNA level, this CDR3 is encoded by other sequences in the same sample as well.

The TCR originated in a man between 18 and 35 years old in good health and CMV-seropositive. Material: PBMCs.

This chain's CDR3 is CASSLGTGATYEQYF. For the CDR3, the DNA is TGTGCCAGCAGCCTTGGGACAGGGGCTACCTACGAGCAGTACTTC. This chain joins TRBV14 and TRBJ2-7, with 10 positions matching TRBD1. V dropped 4 bases and J dropped 2; count of bases not matched to a gene: 5. Germline assignment: CDR1 SGHDN and CDR2 FVKESK. The CDR3 consists of 15 residues. Combining the CDR3 with reference TRBV14 and TRBJ2-7 gives the whole variable domain EAGVTQFPSHSVIEKGQTVTLRCDPISGHDNLYWYRRVMGKEIKFLLHFVKESKQDESGMPNNRFLAERTGGTYSTLKVQPAELEDSGVYFCASSLGTGATYEQYFGPGTRLTVT.